The 10 T cell receptor beta chains below come from one sample, sequenced in a study of blood T cell repertoires in COVID-19. Sequencing used immunoSEQ multiplex PCR; TCRdb keeps in-frame clones, though not all of them. The repertoire holds roughly 150,000 clones, roughly 86% seen once, with under 3.5% in the top ten. Sequencing was performed on peripheral blood. These receptors were taken from a woman older than 75 with COVID-19, enrolled during active disease.

V usage is TRBV12-3 or TRBV12-4 and J usage is TRBJ2-5; tentative D call: TRBD2 (7 bases). There are 13 residues in the CDR3. V was clipped by 9 bases and J by 5 bases, with 16 bases between them. The CDR3 bases are TGTGCCAGTCGCACGGGGGGCTTTGAGACCCAGTACTTC. This encodes CASRTGGFETQYF.

The CDR3 DNA is TGTGCCAGCAGCCAACAGGGGCGGTCACCCCTCCACTTT. Translated, it gives CASSQQGRSPLHF. V is TRBV6-2 or TRBV6-3 and J is TRBJ1-6; 7 positions agree with TRBD1. CDR1 and CDR2 (germline): MNHEY, SVGEGT. V gave up 6 bases and J gave up 10 bases; unmatched junction bases: 6. The CDR3 length is 13 residues.

This chain links TRBV3-1 (or the pseudogene TRBV3-2) with TRBJ2-2; 13 bases agree with TRBD2. With 2 bases clipped from V and 1 base from J, the junction kept 10 bases outside the gene matches. CDR1 is LGHDT and CDR2 is YNNKEL in the germline V gene (reference sequence). The CDR3 contains 20 residues. The CDR3, as DNA: TGTGCCAGCAGCCAAACTTGGGGCCGACTAGCGGGAGGGAACACCGGGGAGCTGTTTTTT. Protein: CASSQTWGRLAGGNTGELFF.

The rearrangement uses TRBV10-1 and TRBJ1-2; D unclear. CDR1 and CDR2 from the germline V gene are WNHNN and SYGVQD (reference sequence). V lost 2 bases and J 4 bases, leaving 8 bases between the germline ends. This CDR3 region has 13 residues. CDR3 bases: TGCGCCAGCAGTGAGCGCAGGTCCTATGGCTACACCTTC. Encoded protein: CASSERRSYGYTF.

V and J are TRBV12-3 or TRBV12-4 and TRBJ2-5, with 7 bases matching TRBD2. V was pared by 5 bases and J by 1 base, with 1 base of the junction left unmatched. This CDR3 comprises 13 residues. The CDR3 reads CASSRTSQETQYF. As DNA, the CDR3 is TGTGCCAGCAGTAGGACTAGCCAAGAGACCCAGTACTTC.

J is TRBJ2-3 and V is TRBV7-8; 9 nucleotides line up with TRBD1. The V and J ends lost 5 bases and 3 bases, in that order; junction bases with no gene match: 9. The CDR3 is made up of 16 amino acids. Per the germline V gene, CDR1 is SGHVS and CDR2 is FQNEAQ. This CDR3 reads CASSIYRGRLTDTQYF. The CDR3 DNA reads as TGTGCCAGCAGCATATACAGGGGGCGTTTAACAGATACGCAGTATTTT.

This clone was detected a few times. The chain couples TRBV12-3 or TRBV12-4 to TRBJ2-1, with TRBD2 matching 9 bases. V gave up 1 base and J gave up 10 bases; unmatched junction bases: 2. This CDR3 comprises 13 residues. The CDR3 protein is CASSLVLAGEQFF. The CDR3 DNA is TGTGCCAGCAGTTTAGTTCTAGCGGGAGAGCAGTTCTTC.

The chain is built from TRBV27 and TRBJ2-7; 8 nucleotides line up with TRBD1. This CDR3 is built from 13 residues. V dropped 6 bases and J dropped 5; count of bases not matched to a gene: 6. Germline V gene sequence: CDR1 MNHEY, CDR2 SMNVEV (reference sequence). The CDR3 DNA sequence: TGTGCCAGCAGAAGGACAGGGAGCCACGAGCAGTACTTC. This gives the protein CASRRTGSHEQYF.

This chain links TRBV7-8 with TRBJ1-1; D is perhaps TRBD1 (6 bases). Germline loops: CDR1 SGHVS, CDR2 FQNEAQ. The CDR3 length is 12 residues. Between the trimmed V and J ends, which lost 11 bases and 1 base, there was a span of 11 bases. DNA for the CDR3: TGTGCCGGCCGGGACACGAACACTGAAGCTTTCTTT. This translates into CAGRDTNTEAFF.

The genes are TRBV6-5 and TRBJ1-2; possible D gene TRBD1, 5 bases. The ends were cut back, 5 bases at V and 1 base at J, with 14 bases in the middle. Germline CDR1 MNHEY, CDR2 SVGAGI. The CDR3 runs 15 residues. This CDR3 is CASSRTQSSNYGYTF. Written as DNA, the CDR3 is TGTGCCAGCAGTCGGACACAATCAAGTAACTATGGCTACACCTTC.